This T cell receptor beta chain comes out of a study of T cells after posttransplantation cyclophosphamide. Study findings and constraints: Donor-recipient repertoire similarity was low at 1-2 months, rising over year one. TRB overlap between skin or GI tissue T cells and blood was limited. Recipient CMV seropositivity and CMV reactivation strongly tracked TRB clonality.

Clones were read by immunoSEQ multiplex PCR, and TCRdb kept only the in-frame ones, dropping some. The sample records approximately 32,000 clones, approximately 90% being singletons. As for this clone: Its target is unknown.

Germline V gene sequence: CDR1 SGHAT, CDR2 FQNNGV. The CDR3 has 14 residues. V was clipped by 5 bases and J by 6 bases; unmatched bases: 6. The rearrangement uses TRBV11-2 and TRBJ1-5; TRBD1 agrees at 8 bases. The sequencing sample was made of PBMCs. The origin of this receptor is a woman aged 40 to 49 with a blood cancer, CMV-positive, and with a related stem cell donor. DNA of the CDR3: TGTGCCAGCAGCCCGGACAGGGTGAGTCAGCCCCAGCATTTT. As protein: CASSPDRVSQPQHF. Full variable domain (outside the CDR3, taken from reference TRBV11-2 and TRBJ1-5): EAGVAQSPRYKIIEKRQSVAFWCNPISGHATLYWYQQILGQGPKLLIQFQNNGVVDDSQLPKDRFSAERLKGVDSTLKIQPAKLEDSAVYLCASSPDRVSQPQHFGDGTRLSIL.